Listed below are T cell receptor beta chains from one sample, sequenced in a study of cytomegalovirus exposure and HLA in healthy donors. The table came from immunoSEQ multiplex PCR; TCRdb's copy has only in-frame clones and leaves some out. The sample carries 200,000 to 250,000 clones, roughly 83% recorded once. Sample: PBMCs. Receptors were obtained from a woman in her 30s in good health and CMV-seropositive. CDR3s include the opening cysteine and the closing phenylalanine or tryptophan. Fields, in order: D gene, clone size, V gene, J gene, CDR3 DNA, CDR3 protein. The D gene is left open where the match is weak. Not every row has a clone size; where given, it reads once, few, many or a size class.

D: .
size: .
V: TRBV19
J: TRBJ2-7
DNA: TGTGCCAGCGAACAGGGCTTCGGGAGAAAGGACGAGCAGTACTTC
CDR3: CASEQGFGRKDEQYF

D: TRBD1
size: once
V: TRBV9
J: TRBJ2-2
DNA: TGTGCCAGCAGCCCTAGGGGTCGAGGGACAGTAAACACCGGGGAGCTGTTTTTT
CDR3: CASSPRGRGTVNTGELFF

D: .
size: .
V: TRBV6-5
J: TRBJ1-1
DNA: TGTGCCAGCAGTAACGCAGGGGAGCTCCTTTGTGCTTTCTTT
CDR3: CASSNAGELLCAFF

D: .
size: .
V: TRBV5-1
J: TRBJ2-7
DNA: TGCGCCAGCAGCTTGTCGACTTACGAGCAGTACTTC
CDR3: CASSLSTYEQYF

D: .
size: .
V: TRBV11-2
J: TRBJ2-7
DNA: TGTGCCAGCAGCTTAAGCCCGAGCGGCGAGCAGTACTTC
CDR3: CASSLSPSGEQYF

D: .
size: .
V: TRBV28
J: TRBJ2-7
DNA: TGTGCCAGCATTGCCGGGGACCGAAGCTCCTACGAGCAGTACTTC
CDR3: CASIAGDRSSYEQYF

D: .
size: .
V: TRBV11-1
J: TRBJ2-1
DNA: TGTGCCAGCAGCTTAGCGCGTCGGGCGGAGCAGTTCTTC
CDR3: CASSLARRAEQFF

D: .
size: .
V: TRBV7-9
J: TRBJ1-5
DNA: TGTGCCAGCAGCTTAGTGGGACAGCCCCAGCATTTT
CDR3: CASSLVGQPQHF

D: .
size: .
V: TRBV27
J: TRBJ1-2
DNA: TGTGCCAGCACCCCCCATGGCAGCTTAAGAGGGGGCTACACCTTC
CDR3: CASTPHGSLRGGYTF

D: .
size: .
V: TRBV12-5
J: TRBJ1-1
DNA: TGTGCTAGTGGTTTGACCCCCACTGAAGCTTTCTTT
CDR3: CASGLTPTEAFF

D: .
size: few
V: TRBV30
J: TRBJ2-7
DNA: TGTGCCTGGAGTAGGGGATACGAGCAGTACTTC
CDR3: CAWSRGYEQYF

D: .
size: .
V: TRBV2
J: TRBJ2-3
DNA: TGTGCCAGCAGTGAAGCGGGAGATACGCAGTATTTT
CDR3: CASSEAGDTQYF

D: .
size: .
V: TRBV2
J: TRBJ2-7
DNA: TGTGCCAGCAGTGAAGCGGTCTCCCCTACCTACGAGCAGTACTTC
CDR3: CASSEAVSPTYEQYF

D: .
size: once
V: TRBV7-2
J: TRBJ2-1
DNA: TGTGCCAGCAGCTTAGGTAGTTACAATGAGCAGTTCTTC
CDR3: CASSLGSYNEQFF

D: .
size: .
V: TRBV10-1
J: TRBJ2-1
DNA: TGCGCCAGCAGTGAGTCGACGGCATATGAGCAGTTCTTC
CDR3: CASSESTAYEQFF

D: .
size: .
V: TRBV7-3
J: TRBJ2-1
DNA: TGTGCCAGCACTGAGGGCCTTAACAATGAGCAGTTCTTC
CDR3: CASTEGLNNEQFF

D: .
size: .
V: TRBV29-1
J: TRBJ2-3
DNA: TGCAGCGTTGATCTCGGGGGCACAGATACGCAGTATTTT
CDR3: CSVDLGGTDTQYF

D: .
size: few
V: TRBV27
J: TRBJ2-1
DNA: TGTGCCAGCAGTTCCCCCCACCTTAGCTTCCGGCAGTTCTTC
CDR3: CASSSPHLSFRQFF

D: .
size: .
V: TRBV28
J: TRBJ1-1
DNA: TGTGCCAGCAGTTCAGGGACATTGAACACTGAAGCTTTCTTT
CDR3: CASSSGTLNTEAFF

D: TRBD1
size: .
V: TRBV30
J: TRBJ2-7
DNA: TGTGCCTGGAGTAAGTGGGCAGGGGGACCCTACGGGCTCCACATCCTATACGAGCAGTACTTC
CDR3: CAWSKWAGGPYGLHILYEQYF

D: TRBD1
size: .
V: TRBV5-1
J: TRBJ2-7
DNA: TGCGCCAGCAGCCCGGGCCAAGGGACAGCCGAGCAGTACTTC
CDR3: CASSPGQGTAEQYF

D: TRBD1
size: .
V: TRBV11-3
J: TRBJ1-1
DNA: TGTGCCAGCAGCTTCCCCTGGGACAGGGTCACTGAAGCTTTCTTT
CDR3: CASSFPWDRVTEAFF

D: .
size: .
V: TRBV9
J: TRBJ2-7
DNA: TGTGCCAGCAGCGTAGGACTCGGGAGCTCCTACGAGCAGTACTTC
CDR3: CASSVGLGSSYEQYF

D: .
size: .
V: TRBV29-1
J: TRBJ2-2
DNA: TGCAGCGTGACCCTTGGCGTCGGGGAGCTGTTTTTT
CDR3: CSVTLGVGELFF

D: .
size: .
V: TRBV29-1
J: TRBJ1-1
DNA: TGCAGCGGATCAGGGGCTGAAGCTTTCTTT
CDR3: CSGSGAEAFF

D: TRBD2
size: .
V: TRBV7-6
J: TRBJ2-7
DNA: TGTGCCAGCAGCTTAACCCCTAGCGGGGCATCCTACGAGCAGTACTTC
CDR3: CASSLTPSGASYEQYF

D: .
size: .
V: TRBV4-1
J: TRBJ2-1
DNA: TGCGCCAGCAGCCAAGTTATAGCTGGGGGCGGGAGTTCCTACAATGAGCAGTTCTTC
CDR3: CASSQVIAGGGSSYNEQFF

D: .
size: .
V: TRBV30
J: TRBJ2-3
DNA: TGTGCCTGGAGTGTGGAATTGACTAGCACAGATACGCAGTATTTT
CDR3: CAWSVELTSTDTQYF

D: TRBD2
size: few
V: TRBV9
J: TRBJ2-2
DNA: TGTGCCAGCAGCGTGACTAGCGCGAACACCGGGGAGCTGTTTTTT
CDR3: CASSVTSANTGELFF

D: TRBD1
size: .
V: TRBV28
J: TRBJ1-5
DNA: TGTGCCAGCGCTGCAGGGGGGAGCAATCAGCCCCAGCATTTT
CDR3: CASAAGGSNQPQHF

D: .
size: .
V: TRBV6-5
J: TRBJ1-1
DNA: TGTGCCAGCAGTTTGGACCGTCTGAACACTGAAGCTTTCTTT
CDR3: CASSLDRLNTEAFF

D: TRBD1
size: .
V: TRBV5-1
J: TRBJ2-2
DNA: TGCGCCAGCAGCATAGGACAGGCCACCGGGGAGCTGTTTTTT
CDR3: CASSIGQATGELFF

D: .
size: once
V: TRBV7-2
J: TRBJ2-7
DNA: TGTGCCAGCAGCCCTAGGGACTTTATTTCCTACGAGCAGTACTTC
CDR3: CASSPRDFISYEQYF

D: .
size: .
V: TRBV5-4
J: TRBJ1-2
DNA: TGTGCCAGCAGCTTCGCCAGGGAGGGCTACACCTTC
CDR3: CASSFAREGYTF

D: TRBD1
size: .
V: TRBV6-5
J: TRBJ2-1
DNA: TGTGCCAGCAGCCTCATGGCAACAGGGGGCAAACAGTTCTTC
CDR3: CASSLMATGGKQFF

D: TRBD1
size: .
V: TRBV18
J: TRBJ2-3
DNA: TGTGCCAGCTCATCGACAGGGGGGACAGATACGCAGTATTTT
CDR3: CASSSTGGTDTQYF

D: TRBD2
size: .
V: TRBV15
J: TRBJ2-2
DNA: TGTGCCACCAGTTTGCGGGAGTACACCGGGGAGCTGTTTTTT
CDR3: CATSLREYTGELFF

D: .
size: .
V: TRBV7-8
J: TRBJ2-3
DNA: TGTGCCAGCAGCGCCGGGTCCCAAAGGACGCAGTATTTT
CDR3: CASSAGSQRTQYF

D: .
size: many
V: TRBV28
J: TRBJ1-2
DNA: TGTGCCAGCAGTTTAGAGGGAGCTGGTGGCTACACCTTC
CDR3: CASSLEGAGGYTF

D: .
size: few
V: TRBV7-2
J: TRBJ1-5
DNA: TGTGCCAGCAGCCGTTTGGCAGGGAGCAATCAGCCCCAGCATTTT
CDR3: CASSRLAGSNQPQHF

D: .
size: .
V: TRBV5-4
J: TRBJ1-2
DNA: TGTGCCAGCAGCCAACAGGGACTGCTAACTGGCTACACCTTC
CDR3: CASSQQGLLTGYTF

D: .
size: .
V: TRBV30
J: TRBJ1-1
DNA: TGTGCCTGGAGTGTTGGAATTCCGGGCACTGAAGCTTTCTTT
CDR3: CAWSVGIPGTEAFF

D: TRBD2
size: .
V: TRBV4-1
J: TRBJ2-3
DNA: TGCGCCAGCAGCCAACCTATAACTAGCGGCCGTACGCAGTATTTT
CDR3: CASSQPITSGRTQYF

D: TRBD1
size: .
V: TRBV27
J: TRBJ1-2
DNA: TGTGCCAGCAGCCTTTTCGGACAGGGAGGAGGCTACACCTTC
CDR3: CASSLFGQGGGYTF

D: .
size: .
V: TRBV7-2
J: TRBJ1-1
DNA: TGTGCCAGCAGCTACCAGAACACTGAAGCTTTCTTT
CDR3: CASSYQNTEAFF

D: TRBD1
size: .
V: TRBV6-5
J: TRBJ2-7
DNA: TGTGCCAGCAGACAGGGACAGTCCTCCTACGAGCAGTACTTC
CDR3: CASRQGQSSYEQYF

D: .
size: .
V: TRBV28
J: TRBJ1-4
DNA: TGTGCCAGCAGTTTATTGCCAGGATATGAAAAACTGTTTTTT
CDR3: CASSLLPGYEKLFF

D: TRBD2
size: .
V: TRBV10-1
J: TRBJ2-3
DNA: TGCGCCAGCAGCGACGGTGGGACTAGCTTCTCGGATACGCAGTATTTT
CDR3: CASSDGGTSFSDTQYF

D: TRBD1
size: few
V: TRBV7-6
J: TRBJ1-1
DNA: TGTGCCAGCAGCTTAGGCGACAGGGCTGAAGCTTTCTTT
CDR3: CASSLGDRAEAFF

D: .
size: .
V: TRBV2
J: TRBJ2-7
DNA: TGTGCCAGCAGTGCAGGGTACGAGCAGTACTTC
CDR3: CASSAGYEQYF

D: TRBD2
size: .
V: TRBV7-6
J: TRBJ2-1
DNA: TGTGCCACCTCTAGCGGGAGGGCCTACAATGAGCAGTTCTTC
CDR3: CATSSGRAYNEQFF